Below, 20 T cell receptor beta chains from the same sample are listed, as sequenced in a study of blood T cell repertoires in COVID-19. Clones were sequenced by immunoSEQ multiplex PCR, and TCRdb holds only the in-frame ones, with some missing. This sample carries around 280,000 clones, 70% to 90% of them seen once, and the ten largest clones take approximately 2%. Sequencing used peripheral blood. These receptors were taken from a woman aged 25 to 45 who had recovered from COVID-19.

The J gene is TRBJ2-1, the V gene TRBV2; 11 bases match TRBD2. Germline V gene data show CDR1 as SNHLY and CDR2 as FYNNEI. There are 13 residues in the CDR3. J gave up 7 bases and V 7 bases, and 3 bases lay outside the gene matches. CDR3 sequence reads: CASITSGRNEQFF. In nucleotides, the CDR3 is TGTGCCAGCATAACTAGCGGGAGAAATGAGCAGTTCTTC.

The rearrangement links TRBV5-6 to TRBJ2-2; TRBD2 aligns across 8 bases. The CDR3 is 17 residues long. Unmatched junction bases numbered 13, after V lost 3 bases and J lost 6 bases. Germline lookup yields CDR1 SGHDT and CDR2 YYEEEE. The CDR3 spells CASSSEGLAAISGELFF. The DNA for the CDR3 is TGTGCCAGCAGCTCCGAAGGACTAGCCGCAATATCCGGGGAGCTGTTTTTT.

The rearrangement links TRBV20-1 to TRBJ1-2, with 7 bases identical to TRBD1. The CDR3 extends over 14 amino acids. The germline V gene has CDR1 DFQATT and CDR2 SNEGSKA (reference sequence). V lost 3 bases to trimming and J lost 4 bases; unmatched junction nucleotides: 8. CDR3 sequence (DNA): TGCAGTGCTAGTGACAGGGCTGACTCCTATGGCTACACCTTC. Amino acids: CSASDRADSYGYTF.

This clone was observed once. J is TRBJ1-2 and V is TRBV28, with 7 bases matching TRBD1. Germline-derived CDR1 and CDR2 are MDHEN and SYDVKM. The CDR3 extends over 13 amino acids. With V trimmed by 5 bases and J by 4 bases, 4 bases remained unmatched. The DNA of the CDR3 is TGTGCCAGCAGTCTGACAGGGCTCTATGGCTACACCTTC. Its translation is CASSLTGLYGYTF.

This chain joins TRBV12-3 or TRBV12-4 and TRBJ1-5; no reliable D call. Trimming stripped 4 bases from V and 6 bases from J, with 7 bases between. The CDR3 consists of 12 residues. CDR3 DNA: TGTGCCAGCAGTTCCTTAATTCAGCCCCAGCATTTT. It yields the protein CASSSLIQPQHF.

The chain is built from TRBV5-5 and TRBJ1-5; 7 bases fit TRBD1. The CDR3 loop spans 16 amino acids. J gave up 3 bases and V 0 bases, and 6 bases lay outside the gene matches. Germline CDR1 and CDR2: SGHKS and YYEKEE (reference sequence). The CDR3 region is CASSLAGDSTNQPQHF. In DNA form, the CDR3 reads TGTGCCAGCAGCTTGGCCGGGGACAGTACCAATCAGCCCCAGCATTTT.

The rearrangement links TRBV9 to TRBJ1-2, with 11 bases lining up with TRBD1. The CDR3 is 15 amino acids. Trimming at V came to 3 bases and at J to 4 bases, leaving 5 bases not matched to a gene. In germline, CDR1 is SGDLS, CDR2 YYNGEE. The DNA of the CDR3 is TGTGCCAGCAGCGGCTCCGGGACAGGGGGCTATGGCTACACCTTC. Its translation: CASSGSGTGGYGYTF.

The chain carries TRBV19 and TRBJ2-1; 10 nucleotides agree with TRBD2. The CDR3 extends over 15 amino acids. CDR1 is LNHDA, CDR2 SQIVND, per germline (reference sequence). Unmatched junction bases numbered 3, after V lost 2 bases and J lost 5 bases. This CDR3 is CASSIRTSGDNEQFF. The DNA of the CDR3 is TGTGCCAGTAGTATAAGGACTAGCGGAGACAATGAGCAGTTCTTC. Full variable domain (remainder filled in from reference TRBV19 and TRBJ2-1): DGGITQSPKYLFRKEGQNVTLSCEQNLNHDAMYWYRQDPGQGLRLIYYSQIVNDFQKGDIAEGYSVSREKKESFPLTVTSAQKNPTAFYLCASSIRTSGDNEQFFGPGTRLTVL.

The V call is TRBV19, the J call TRBJ1-2, with TRBD1 identical over 9 bases. Trimming removed 6 bases from V and 4 bases from J; junction bases left unmatched: 9. CDR1 is LNHDA and CDR2 is SQIVND in the germline V gene (reference sequence). The CDR3 consists of 15 residues. CDR3 loop: CASRYTGGASYGYTF. In DNA form, the CDR3 reads TGTGCCAGTAGGTATACAGGGGGCGCTTCCTATGGCTACACCTTC.

This chain joins TRBV27 and TRBJ2-7; D unresolved. Trimming removed 5 bases at V and 0 bases at J, with 14 bases between. This CDR3 region has 15 residues. In germline, CDR1 is MNHEY, CDR2 SMNVEV (reference sequence). The CDR3: CASSISLSTSYEQYF. The CDR3 DNA reads as TGTGCCAGCAGTATCTCCCTCAGTACCTCCTACGAGCAGTACTTC.

The chain carries TRBV7-9 and TRBJ2-7; TRBD1 might be the D (6 bases). V was clipped by 1 base and J by 5 bases, with 9 bases between them. The CDR3 extends over 13 amino acids. From germline, CDR1 is SEHNR and CDR2 FQNEAQ (reference sequence). CDR3 bases: TGTGCCAGCAGCTTAGTGGGGGACAACGAGCAGTACTTC. Translated, it gives CASSLVGDNEQYF.

This clone was picked up one time. The genes are TRBV6-5 and TRBJ1-4; no firm D call. Germline values: CDR1 MNHEY, CDR2 SVGAGI. This CDR3 region has 14 residues. The germline V and J ends were trimmed by 6 bases and 8 bases, with 16 bases remaining between them. DNA for the CDR3: TGTGCCAGCAGGGGCGCGAGAGATGGGGAAAAACTGTTTTTT. Protein product: CASRGARDGEKLFF.

This clone was counted a single time. The rearrangement links TRBV6-6 to TRBJ1-4; 8 nucleotides match TRBD1. The CDR3 extends over 15 amino acids. With 2 bases clipped from V and 8 bases from J, the junction kept 7 bases outside the gene matches. CDR1 is MNHNY and CDR2 is SVGAGI in the germline V gene (reference sequence). The CDR3 coding sequence is TGTGCCAGCAGTTACGGACAGGGCGACATAGAAAAACTGTTTTTT. The encoded protein is CASSYGQGDIEKLFF.

The sample holds a few counts of this clone. The CDR3 loop is CASGAATNYGYTF. The CDR3 DNA reads TGTGCCAGCGGGGCGGCGACTAACTATGGCTACACCTTC. The chain links TRBV28 to TRBJ1-2, with D perhaps TRBD1 (5 bases). The germline V gene encodes CDR1 MDHEN and CDR2 SYDVKM. This CDR3 has 13 residues. Trimming took off 8 bases at V and 0 bases at J, with 10 bases between the two ends.

CDR3 protein: CASSPPRGGSTGELFF. Here the CDR3 DNA reads TGTGCCAGCTCACCCCCTAGAGGGGGTTCTACCGGGGAGCTGTTTTTT. This chain joins TRBV18 and TRBJ2-2; TRBD1 might be the D (6 bases). CDR1 is KGHSH, CDR2 LQKENI, per germline. V lost 3 bases, J lost 5 bases, and 16 bases lay in between. The length of the CDR3 is 16 residues.

The chain combines TRBV18 with TRBJ2-2; maybe TRBD1 (5 bases). This CDR3 has 14 residues. V was clipped by 2 bases and J by 5 bases, with 9 bases between them. Germline values: CDR1 KGHSH, CDR2 LQKENI. The CDR3 protein is CASSPDSRTGELFF. The CDR3 DNA reads as TGTGCCAGCTCACCAGACAGCAGGACCGGGGAGCTGTTTTTT.

V is TRBV30 and J is TRBJ1-2; TRBD1 matches at 8 bases. Germline V gene sequence: CDR1 GTSNPN, CDR2 SVGIG (reference sequence). Germline trimming cut 2 bases from V and 4 bases from J; bases unmatched to any gene: 3. This CDR3 region has 13 residues. The CDR3 DNA reads TGTGCCTGGAGTACGACAGGGGTCTATGGCTACACCTTC. Translation gives CAWSTTGVYGYTF.

The gene calls are TRBV15 and TRBJ2-5; 7 bases are shared with TRBD1. The CDR3 runs to 14 residues. J gave up 2 bases and V 4 bases, and 4 bases lay outside the gene matches. The germline CDR1 and CDR2 sequences are LNHNV and YYDKDF (reference sequence). The DNA for the CDR3 is TGTGCCACCAGCAACGACAGGGAACAAGAGACCCAGTACTTC. This sequence encodes CATSNDREQETQYF.

J is TRBJ2-2 and V is TRBV2; tentative D call: TRBD1 (5 bases). The germline V and J ends were trimmed by 6 bases and 4 bases, with 12 bases remaining between them. Germline CDR1 reads SNHLY; CDR2 reads FYNNEI. There are 14 residues in the CDR3. The CDR3 DNA is TGTGCCAGCAGGGGGCAGTTCAGCACCGGGGAGCTGTTTTTT. This codes for CASRGQFSTGELFF.

V and J are TRBV7-9 and TRBJ1-2, with 7 positions matching TRBD1. This CDR3 spans 12 amino acids. V gave up 4 bases and J gave up 7 bases; unmatched junction bases: 3. Germline CDR1 is SEHNR and CDR2 is FQNEAQ (reference sequence). CDR3 DNA: TGTGCCAGCAGCTCATCAGGGGGTGGCTACACCTTC. Encoded protein: CASSSSGGGYTF. The whole variable domain, filled in from reference TRBV7-9 and TRBJ1-2, reads DTGVSQNPRHKITKRGQNVTFRCDPISEHNRLYWYRQTLGQGPEFLTYFQNEAQLEKSRLLSDRFSAERPKGSFSTLEIQRTEQGDSAMYLCASSSSGGGYTFGSGTRLTVV.